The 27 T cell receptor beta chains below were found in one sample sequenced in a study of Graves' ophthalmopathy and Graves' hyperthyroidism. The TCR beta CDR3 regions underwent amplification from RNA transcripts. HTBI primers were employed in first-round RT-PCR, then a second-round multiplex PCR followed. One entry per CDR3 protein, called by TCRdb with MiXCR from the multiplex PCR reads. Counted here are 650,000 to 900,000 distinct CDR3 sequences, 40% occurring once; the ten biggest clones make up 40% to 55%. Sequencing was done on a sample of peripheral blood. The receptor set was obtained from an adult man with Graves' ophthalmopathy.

CDR3 loop: CASLAGGHYTGELFF. CDR3 bases: TGTGCCAGCCTAGCGGGAGGACATTACACCGGGGAGCTGTTTTTT. The chain joins TRBV11-2 to TRBJ2-2, with 11 bases fitting TRBD2. CDR1 SGHAT and CDR2 FQNNGV come from the germline V gene. CDR3 length equals 15 residues. V was clipped by 8 bases and J by 3 bases; unmatched bases: 5.

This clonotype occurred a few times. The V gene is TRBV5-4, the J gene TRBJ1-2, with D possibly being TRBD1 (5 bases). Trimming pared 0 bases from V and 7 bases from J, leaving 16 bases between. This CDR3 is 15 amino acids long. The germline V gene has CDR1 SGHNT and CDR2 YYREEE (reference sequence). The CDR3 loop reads CASSLAPGGGSGYTF. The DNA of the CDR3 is TGTGCCAGCAGCTTGGCCCCAGGCGGGGGTTCTGGCTACACCTTC.

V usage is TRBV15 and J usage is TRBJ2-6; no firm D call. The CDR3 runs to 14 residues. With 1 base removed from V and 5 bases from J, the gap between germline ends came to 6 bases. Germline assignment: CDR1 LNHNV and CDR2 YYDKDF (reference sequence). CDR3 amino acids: CATSRARRANVLTF. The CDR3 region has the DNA TGTGCCACCAGCAGAGCGCGGCGGGCCAACGTCCTGACTTTC.

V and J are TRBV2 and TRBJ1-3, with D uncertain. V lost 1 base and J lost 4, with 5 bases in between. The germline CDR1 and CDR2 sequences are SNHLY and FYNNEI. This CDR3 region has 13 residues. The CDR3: CASSEDVGNTIYF. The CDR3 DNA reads TGTGCCAGCAGTGAAGACGTCGGAAACACCATATATTTT.

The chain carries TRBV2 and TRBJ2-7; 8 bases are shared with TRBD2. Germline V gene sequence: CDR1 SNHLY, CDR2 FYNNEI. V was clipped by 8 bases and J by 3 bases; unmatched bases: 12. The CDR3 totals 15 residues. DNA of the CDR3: TGTGCCAGCCGTCCTTTCTCAGGGACTAGCTACGAGCAGTACTTC. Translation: CASRPFSGTSYEQYF. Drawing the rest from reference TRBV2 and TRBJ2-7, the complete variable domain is EPEVTQTPSHQVTQMGQEVILRCVPISNHLYFYWYRQILGQKVEFLVSFYNNEISEKSEIFDDQFSVERPDGSNFTLKIRSTKLEDSAMYFCASRPFSGTSYEQYFGPGTRLTVT.

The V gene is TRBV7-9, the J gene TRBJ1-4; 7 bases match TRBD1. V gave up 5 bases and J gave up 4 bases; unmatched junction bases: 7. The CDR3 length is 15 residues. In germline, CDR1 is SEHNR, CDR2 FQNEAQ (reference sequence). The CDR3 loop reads CASSAIQGINEKLFF. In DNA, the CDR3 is TGTGCCAGCAGCGCCATACAGGGGATTAATGAAAAACTGTTTTTT.

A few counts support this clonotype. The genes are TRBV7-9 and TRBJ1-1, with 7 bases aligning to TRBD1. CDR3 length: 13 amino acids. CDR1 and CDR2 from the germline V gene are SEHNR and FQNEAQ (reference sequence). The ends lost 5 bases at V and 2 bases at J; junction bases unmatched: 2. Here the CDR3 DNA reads TGTGCCAGCAGCGGGGACAGAAACACTGAAGCTTTCTTT. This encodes CASSGDRNTEAFF.

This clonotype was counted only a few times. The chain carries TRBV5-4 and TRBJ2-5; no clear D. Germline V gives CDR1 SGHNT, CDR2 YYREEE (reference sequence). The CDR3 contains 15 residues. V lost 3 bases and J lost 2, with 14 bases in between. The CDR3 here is CASSWKRGGQETQYF. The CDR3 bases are TGTGCCAGCAGCTGGAAAAGAGGTGGGCAAGAGACCCAGTACTTC.

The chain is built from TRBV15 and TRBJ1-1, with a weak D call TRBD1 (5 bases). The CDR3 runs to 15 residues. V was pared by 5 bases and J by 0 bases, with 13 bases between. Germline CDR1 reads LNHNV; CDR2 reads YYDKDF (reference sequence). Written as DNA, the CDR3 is TGTGCCACCAGCCCACGGACAAATCTGAACACTGAAGCTTTCTTT. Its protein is CATSPRTNLNTEAFF.

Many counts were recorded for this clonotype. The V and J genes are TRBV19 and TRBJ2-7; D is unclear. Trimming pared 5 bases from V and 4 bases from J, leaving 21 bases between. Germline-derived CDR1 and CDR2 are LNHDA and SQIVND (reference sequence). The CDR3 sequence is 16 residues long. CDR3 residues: CASSYVSSRSRYEQYF. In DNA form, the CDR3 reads TGTGCCAGTAGTTACGTTTCCAGCAGAAGCCGATACGAGCAGTACTTC.

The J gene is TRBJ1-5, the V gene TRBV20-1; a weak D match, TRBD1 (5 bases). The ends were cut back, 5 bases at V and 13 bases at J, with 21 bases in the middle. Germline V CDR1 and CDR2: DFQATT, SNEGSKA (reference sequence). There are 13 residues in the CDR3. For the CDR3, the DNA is TGCAGTGCTCACCGGGGCGGCAATCGGCCTCAGCATTTT. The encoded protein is CSAHRGGNRPQHF.

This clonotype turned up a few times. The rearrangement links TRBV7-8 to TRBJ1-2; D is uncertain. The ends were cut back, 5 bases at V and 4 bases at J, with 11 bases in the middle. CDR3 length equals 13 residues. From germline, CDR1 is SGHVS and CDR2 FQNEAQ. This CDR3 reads CASSPRTFYGYTF. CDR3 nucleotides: TGTGCCAGCAGCCCTCGGACGTTCTATGGCTACACCTTC.

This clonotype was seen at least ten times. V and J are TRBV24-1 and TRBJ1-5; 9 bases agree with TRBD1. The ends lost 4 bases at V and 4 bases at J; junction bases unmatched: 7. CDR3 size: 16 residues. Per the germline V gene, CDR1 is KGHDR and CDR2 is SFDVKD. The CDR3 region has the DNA TGTGCCACCAGTGACCCAGGGACAGGGCAAAATCAGCCCCAGCATTTT. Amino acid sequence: CATSDPGTGQNQPQHF.

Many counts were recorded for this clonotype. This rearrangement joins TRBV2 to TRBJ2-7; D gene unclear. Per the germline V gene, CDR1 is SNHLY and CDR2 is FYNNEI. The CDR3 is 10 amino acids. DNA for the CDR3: TGTCCCCAAGGCGGTTACGAGCAGTACTTC. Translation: CPQGGYEQYF.

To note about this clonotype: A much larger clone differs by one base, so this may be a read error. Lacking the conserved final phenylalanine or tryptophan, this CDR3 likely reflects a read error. CDR3 region: CASSLTGMREQYC. The CDR3 DNA is TGTGCCAGCAGCTTGACAGGGATGAGGGAGCAGTACTGC. The chain joins TRBV11-2 to TRBJ2-7; 7 positions match TRBD1. The CDR3 has 13 amino acids. V lost 3 bases and J lost 7; bases outside the gene matches: 6. CDR1 is SGHAT, CDR2 FQNNGV, per germline.

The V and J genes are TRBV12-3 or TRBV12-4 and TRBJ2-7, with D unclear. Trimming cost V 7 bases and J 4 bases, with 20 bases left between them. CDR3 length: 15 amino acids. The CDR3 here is CASNALPDGTYEQYF. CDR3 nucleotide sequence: TGTGCCAGCAATGCGTTGCCGGACGGCACATACGAGCAGTACTTC.

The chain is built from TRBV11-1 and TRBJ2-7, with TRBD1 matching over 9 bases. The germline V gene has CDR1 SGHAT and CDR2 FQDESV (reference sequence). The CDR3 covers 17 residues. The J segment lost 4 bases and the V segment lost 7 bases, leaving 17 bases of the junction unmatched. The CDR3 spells CASTDSQRQGGVYEQYF. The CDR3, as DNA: TGTGCCAGCACCGATTCCCAACGACAGGGGGGGGTTTACGAGCAGTACTTC.

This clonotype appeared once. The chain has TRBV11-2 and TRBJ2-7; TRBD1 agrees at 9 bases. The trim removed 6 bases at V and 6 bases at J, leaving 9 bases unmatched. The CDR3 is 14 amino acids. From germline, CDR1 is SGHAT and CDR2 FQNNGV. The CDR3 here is CASSSGTGISEQYF. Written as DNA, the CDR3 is TGTGCCAGCAGTTCAGGGACAGGGATTAGCGAGCAGTACTTC.

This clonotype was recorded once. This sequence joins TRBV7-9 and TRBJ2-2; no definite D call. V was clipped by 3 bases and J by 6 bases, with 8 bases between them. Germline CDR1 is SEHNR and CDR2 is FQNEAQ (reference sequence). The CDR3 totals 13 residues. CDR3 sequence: CASSFLEAGELFF. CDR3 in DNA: TGTGCCAGCAGCTTCCTCGAGGCCGGGGAGCTGTTTTTT. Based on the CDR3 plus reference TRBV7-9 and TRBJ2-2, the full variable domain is DTGVSQNPRHKITKRGQNVTFRCDPISEHNRLYWYRQTLGQGPEFLTYFQNEAQLEKSRLLSDRFSAERPKGSFSTLEIQRTEQGDSAMYLCASSFLEAGELFFGEGSRLTVL.

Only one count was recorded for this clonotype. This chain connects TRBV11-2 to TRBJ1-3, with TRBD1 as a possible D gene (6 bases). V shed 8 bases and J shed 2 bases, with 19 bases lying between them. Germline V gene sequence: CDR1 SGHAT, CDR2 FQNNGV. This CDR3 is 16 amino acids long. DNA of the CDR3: TGTGCCAGCTCACCCACTCAGACAGGAACTGGAAACACCATATATTTT. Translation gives CASSPTQTGTGNTIYF.

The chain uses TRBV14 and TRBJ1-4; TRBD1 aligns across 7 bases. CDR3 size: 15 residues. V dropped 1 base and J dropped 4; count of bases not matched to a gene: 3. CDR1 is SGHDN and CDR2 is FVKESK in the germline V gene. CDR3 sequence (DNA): TGTGCCAGCAGCCAAGTCAGGGGGGTTAATGAAAAACTGTTTTTT. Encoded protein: CASSQVRGVNEKLFF.

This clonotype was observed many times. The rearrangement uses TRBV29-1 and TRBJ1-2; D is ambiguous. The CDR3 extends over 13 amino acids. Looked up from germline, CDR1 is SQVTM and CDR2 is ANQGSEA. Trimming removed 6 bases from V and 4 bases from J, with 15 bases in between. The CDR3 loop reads CSVLAGGTYGYTF. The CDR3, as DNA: TGCAGCGTACTCGCGGGAGGCACCTATGGCTACACCTTC.

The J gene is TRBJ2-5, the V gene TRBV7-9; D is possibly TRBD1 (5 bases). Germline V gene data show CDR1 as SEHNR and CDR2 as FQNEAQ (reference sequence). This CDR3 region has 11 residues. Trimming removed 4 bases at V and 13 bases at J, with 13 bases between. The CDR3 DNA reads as TGTGCCAGCAGCTGGGGCCCGACCTTGTACTTC. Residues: CASSWGPTLYF.

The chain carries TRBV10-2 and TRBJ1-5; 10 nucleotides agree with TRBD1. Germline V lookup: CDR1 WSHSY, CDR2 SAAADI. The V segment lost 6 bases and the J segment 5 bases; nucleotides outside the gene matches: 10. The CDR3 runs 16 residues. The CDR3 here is CASRNGVGTGDQPQHF. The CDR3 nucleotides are TGCGCCAGCAGGAATGGCGTCGGGACAGGGGATCAGCCCCAGCATTTT.

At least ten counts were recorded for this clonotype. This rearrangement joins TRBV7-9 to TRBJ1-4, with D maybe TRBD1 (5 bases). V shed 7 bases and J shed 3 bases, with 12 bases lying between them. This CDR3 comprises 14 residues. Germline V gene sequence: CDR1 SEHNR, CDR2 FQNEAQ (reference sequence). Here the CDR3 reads CASTTDTPNEKLFF. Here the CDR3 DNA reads TGTGCCAGCACCACGGACACACCTAATGAAAAACTGTTTTTT.

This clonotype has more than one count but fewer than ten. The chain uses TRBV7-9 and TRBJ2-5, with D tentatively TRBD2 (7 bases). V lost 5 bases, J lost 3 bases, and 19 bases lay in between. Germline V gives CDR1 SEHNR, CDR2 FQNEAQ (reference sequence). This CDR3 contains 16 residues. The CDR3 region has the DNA TGTGCCAGCAGCCCTCGGGGGGCTGATCAGGAAGAGACCCAGTACTTC. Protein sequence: CASSPRGADQEETQYF.

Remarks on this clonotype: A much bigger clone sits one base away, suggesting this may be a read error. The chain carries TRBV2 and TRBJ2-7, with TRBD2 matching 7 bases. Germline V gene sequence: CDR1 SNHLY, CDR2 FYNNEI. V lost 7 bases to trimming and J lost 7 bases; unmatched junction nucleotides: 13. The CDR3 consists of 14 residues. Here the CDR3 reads CASTKGRGSNEQYF. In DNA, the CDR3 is TGTGCCAGCACCAAGGGGAGGGGTTCCAATGAGCAGTACTTC.